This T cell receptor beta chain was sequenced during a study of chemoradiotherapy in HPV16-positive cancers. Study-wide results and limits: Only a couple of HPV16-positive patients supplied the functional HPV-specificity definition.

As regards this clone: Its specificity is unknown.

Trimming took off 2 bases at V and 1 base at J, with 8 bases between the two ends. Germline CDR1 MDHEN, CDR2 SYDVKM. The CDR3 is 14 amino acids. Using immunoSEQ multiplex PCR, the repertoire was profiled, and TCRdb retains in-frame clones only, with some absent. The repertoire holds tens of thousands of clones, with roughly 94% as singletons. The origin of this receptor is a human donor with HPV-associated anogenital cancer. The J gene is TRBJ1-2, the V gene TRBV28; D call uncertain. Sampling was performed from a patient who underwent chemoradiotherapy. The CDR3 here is CASSLSRSNYGYTF. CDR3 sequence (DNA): TGTGCCAGCAGTTTAAGCAGGAGTAACTATGGCTACACCTTC.